This paragraph covers one T cell receptor beta chain sequence. The antigen is unknown. Libraries were prepared by immunoSEQ multiplex PCR; TCRdb keeps only in-frame clonotypes and omits some of them. The repertoire includes fewer than 120,000 clones, more than 75% of them detected once, and about 1.5% sits in the top ten. The sample belongs to a study of cytomegalovirus exposure and HLA in healthy donors. Study results and limitations: In vitro testing confirmed a few CMV-associated chains as specific for CMV antigens. In a later analysis, first-cohort TCR clusters were found to tend to co-occur in the approximately 120 validation repertoires. Reportedly, diagnosis of cytomegalovirus status by the classifier showed high specificity and sensitivity.

The CDR3 totals 13 residues. Germline CDR1 reads SNHLY; CDR2 reads FYNNEI. Trimming stripped 3 bases from V and 2 bases from J, with 7 bases between. The sequence was collected from a woman aged 30 to 39 in good health and CMV-seropositive. The sequencing input was PBMCs. The rearrangement uses TRBV2 and TRBJ1-1; D possibly corresponds to TRBD1 (5 bases). The CDR3 loop is CASSDDRNTEAFF. The CDR3 coding sequence is TGTGCCAGCAGTGATGACAGAAACACTGAAGCTTTCTTT. Variable domain in full (rest from reference TRBV2 and TRBJ1-1): EPEVTQTPSHQVTQMGQEVILRCVPISNHLYFYWYRQILGQKVEFLVSFYNNEISEKSEIFDDQFSVERPDGSNFTLKIRSTKLEDSAMYFCASSDDRNTEAFFGQGTRLTVV.